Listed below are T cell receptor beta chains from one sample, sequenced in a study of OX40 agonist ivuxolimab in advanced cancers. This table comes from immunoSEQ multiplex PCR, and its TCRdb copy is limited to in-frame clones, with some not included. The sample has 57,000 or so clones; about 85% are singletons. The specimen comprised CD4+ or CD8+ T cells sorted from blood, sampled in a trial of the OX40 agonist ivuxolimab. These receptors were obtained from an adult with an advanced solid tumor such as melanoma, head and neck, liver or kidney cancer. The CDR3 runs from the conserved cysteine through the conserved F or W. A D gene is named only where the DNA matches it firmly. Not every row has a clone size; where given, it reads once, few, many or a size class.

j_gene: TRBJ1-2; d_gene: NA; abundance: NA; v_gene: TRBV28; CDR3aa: CASTLSGGQWGYTF; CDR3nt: TGTGCCAGCACCCTCTCCGGGGGGCAGTGGGGCTACACCTTC
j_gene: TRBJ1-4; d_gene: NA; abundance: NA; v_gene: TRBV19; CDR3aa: CASTLGSLGGEKLFF; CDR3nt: TGTGCCAGTACCTTAGGAAGTCTGGGGGGAGAAAAACTGTTTTTT
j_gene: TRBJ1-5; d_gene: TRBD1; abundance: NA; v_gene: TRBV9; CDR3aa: CASSPRGGGDQPQHF; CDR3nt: TGTGCCAGCAGCCCCAGGGGGGGCGGGGATCAGCCCCAGCATTTT
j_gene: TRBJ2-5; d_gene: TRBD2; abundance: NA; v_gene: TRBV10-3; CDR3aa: CAISVAGGVETQYF; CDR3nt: TGTGCCATCAGTGTCGCGGGGGGCGTAGAGACCCAGTACTTC
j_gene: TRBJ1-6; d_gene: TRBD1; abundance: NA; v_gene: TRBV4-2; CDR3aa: CASSQDEGARDSPLHF; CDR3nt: TGTGCCAGCAGCCAAGACGAGGGGGCGCGAGATTCACCCCTCCACTTT
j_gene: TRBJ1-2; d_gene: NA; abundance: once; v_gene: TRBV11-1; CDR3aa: CASSLGLSTLNYGYTF; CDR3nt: TGTGCCAGCAGCCTAGGGTTGTCAACGCTTAACTATGGCTACACCTTC
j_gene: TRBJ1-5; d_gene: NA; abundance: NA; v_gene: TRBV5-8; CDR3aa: CASSGGRFGVGTQPQHF; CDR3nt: TGTGCCAGCAGCGGGGGACGGTTTGGGGTGGGAACCCAGCCCCAGCATTTT
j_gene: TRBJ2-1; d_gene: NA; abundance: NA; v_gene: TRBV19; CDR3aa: CASSSRDEQFF; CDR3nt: TGTGCCAGTAGTTCCCGGGATGAGCAGTTCTTC
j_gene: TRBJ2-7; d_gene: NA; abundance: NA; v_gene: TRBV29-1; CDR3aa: CSMARTGYEQYF; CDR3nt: TGCAGCATGGCCAGGACGGGGTACGAGCAGTACTTC
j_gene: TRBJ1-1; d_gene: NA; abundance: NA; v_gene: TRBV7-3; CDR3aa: CASSSGTANTEAFF; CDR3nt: TGTGCCAGCAGCTCGGGGACGGCGAATACTGAAGCTTTCTTT
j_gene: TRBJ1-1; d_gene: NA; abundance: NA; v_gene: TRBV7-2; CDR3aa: CASSLPIRGAFF; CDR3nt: TGTGCCAGCAGCTTACCGATCCGAGGGGCTTTCTTT
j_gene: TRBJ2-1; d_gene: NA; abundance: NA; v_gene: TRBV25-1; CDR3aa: CASSASGAVYNEQFF; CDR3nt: TGTGCCAGCAGTGCCTCAGGGGCGGTATACAATGAGCAGTTCTTC
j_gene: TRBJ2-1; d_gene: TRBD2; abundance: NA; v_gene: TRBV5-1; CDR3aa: CASSLSGDYNEQFF; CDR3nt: TGCGCCAGCAGCTTGAGCGGGGACTACAATGAGCAGTTCTTC
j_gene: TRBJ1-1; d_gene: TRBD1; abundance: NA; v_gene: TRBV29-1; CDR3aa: CSVERTGGGSGAFF; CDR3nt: TGCAGCGTTGAACGGACAGGGGGAGGGAGTGGGGCTTTCTTT
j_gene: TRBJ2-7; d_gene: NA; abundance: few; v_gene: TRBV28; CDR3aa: CASSLRTVYEQYF; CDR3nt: TGTGCCAGCAGTTTGAGGACAGTCTACGAGCAGTACTTC
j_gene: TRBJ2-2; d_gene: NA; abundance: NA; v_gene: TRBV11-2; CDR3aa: CASSITGGDTGELFF; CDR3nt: TGTGCCAGCAGCATAACCGGAGGGGACACCGGGGAGCTGTTTTTT
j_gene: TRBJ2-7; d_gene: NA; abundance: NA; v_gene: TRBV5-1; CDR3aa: CASSLGQGTGEQYF; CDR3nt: TGCGCCAGCAGCTTGGGGCAGGGGACGGGCGAGCAGTACTTC
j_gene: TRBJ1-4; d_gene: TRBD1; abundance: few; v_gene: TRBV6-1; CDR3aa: CASSLDREGEKLFF; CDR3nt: TGTGCCAGCAGTTTGGACAGGGAGGGAGAAAAACTGTTTTTT
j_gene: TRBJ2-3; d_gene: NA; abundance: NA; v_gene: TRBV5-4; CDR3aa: CASSSGLSTDTQYF; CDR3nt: TGTGCCAGCAGTTCCGGACTCTCAACAGATACGCAGTATTTT
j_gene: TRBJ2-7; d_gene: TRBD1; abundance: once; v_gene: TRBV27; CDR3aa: CASSLSGTGGEQYF; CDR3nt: TGTGCCAGCAGTCTCTCCGGGACAGGGGGCGAGCAGTACTTC
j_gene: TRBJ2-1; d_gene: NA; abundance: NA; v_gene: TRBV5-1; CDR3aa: CASSAPSTGEQFF; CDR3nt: TGCGCCAGCAGCGCCCCTTCGACGGGTGAGCAGTTCTTC